This passage covers 30 T cell receptor beta chains from one sample sequenced in a study of PD-1 blockade in classical Hodgkin lymphoma. Sequencing was performed with immunoSEQ multiplex PCR; in TCRdb, only in-frame clones are kept and a portion is missing. Altogether about 30,000 clones are present, about 82% being singletons, with the ten largest covering around 0.6%. Time point meaning: cycle 4 day 1 (C4D1), after less than 7 weeks of nivolumab. All patients relapsed after autologous stem cell transplantation, and brentuximab vedotin exposure varied. The CD4+ T cells used were purified from thawed PBMCs through magnetic negative selection. Specimen: CD4+ T cells from blood, collected before the fourth cycle of nivolumab. All receptors come from a human donor with classical Hodgkin lymphoma.

This sequence joins TRBV9 and TRBJ1-1; D possibly corresponds to TRBD1 (6 bases). Germline values: CDR1 SGDLS, CDR2 YYNGEE. V lost 4 bases to trimming and J lost 7 bases, with 17 bases between them. This CDR3 spans 14 amino acids. CDR3 DNA: TGTGCCAGCAGCTCTCAGGACAGACTCGGTGAAGCTTTCTTT. This encodes CASSSQDRLGEAFF.

J is TRBJ1-1 and V is TRBV6-6, with TRBD1 matching 7 bases. J gave up 2 bases and V 5 bases, and 8 bases lay outside the gene matches. This CDR3 is 15 amino acids long. Germline V CDR1 and CDR2: MNHNY, SVGAGI (reference sequence). The CDR3 DNA reads as TGTGCCAGCAGTCCCGGGAAGGGGGCTAACACTGAAGCTTTCTTT. Translated: CASSPGKGANTEAFF.

The CDR3 DNA follows: TGTGCCAGCCTCTTGCGCGGAACTAATGAAAAACTGTTTTTT. This translates into CASLLRGTNEKLFF. The chain joins TRBV5-5 to TRBJ1-4; D remains unclear. The CDR3 runs to 14 residues. The V end was cut by 7 bases, the J end by 1 base, with 11 bases between. Germline V gives CDR1 SGHKS, CDR2 YYEKEE (reference sequence).

This clone turned up a few times. CDR3 DNA: TGCGCCAGCGTTTCCTACGAGCAGTACTTC. It specifies CASVSYEQYF. The rearrangement links TRBV10-1 to TRBJ2-7; D unclear. The CDR3 spans 10 residues. The germline V gene has CDR1 WNHNN and CDR2 SYGVQD (reference sequence). Trimming removed 8 bases from V and 1 base from J, with 3 bases in between.

V gene TRBV2 combines with J gene TRBJ1-4; 10 bases are shared with TRBD1. After removal of 11 bases from V and 7 bases from J, the junction contained 4 bases not matched to a gene. CDR3 size: 12 residues. Germline CDR1 is SNHLY and CDR2 is FYNNEI. The DNA of the CDR3 is TGTGCCGGGACAGGGGAGGGTGAAAAACTGTTTTTT. It codes for CAGTGEGEKLFF.

The CDR3 spells CASSSGTKAPDTQYF. The CDR3 bases are TGCGCCAGCAGCTCCGGGACAAAAGCACCAGATACGCAGTATTTT. The chain carries TRBV5-1 and TRBJ2-3, with D possibly TRBD1 on 6 matching bases. The CDR3 has 15 residues. V gave up 3 bases and J gave up 4 bases, with 15 bases separating them. Germline CDR1 is SGHRS and CDR2 is YFSETQ.

V and J are TRBV5-6 and TRBJ2-7; possibly TRBD1 for D (6 bases). V lost 1 base, J lost 0 bases, and 8 bases lay in between. This CDR3 contains 14 residues. Germline CDR1 reads SGHDT; CDR2 reads YYEEEE. CDR3 region: CASSLPQGSYEQYF. The CDR3 DNA follows: TGTGCCAGCAGCTTGCCACAGGGCTCCTACGAGCAGTACTTC.

The rearrangement uses TRBV5-1 and TRBJ2-2; 7 bases are shared with TRBD1. The CDR3 totals 15 residues. From germline, CDR1 is SGHRS and CDR2 YFSETQ. The ends lost 3 bases at V and 6 bases at J; junction bases unmatched: 8. In DNA, the CDR3 is TGCGCCAGCAGCTCCTGGACAGGTGGTCCCGGGGAGCTGTTTTTT. It yields the protein CASSSWTGGPGELFF.

Details on this clone: In the same sample, other DNA sequences code for this CDR3. The rearrangement uses TRBV18 and TRBJ1-3; D is uncertain. Germline CDR1 and CDR2: KGHSH and LQKENI. The CDR3 sequence is 13 residues long. Trimming cost V 1 base and J 4 bases, with 5 bases left between them. For the CDR3, the DNA is TGTGCCAGCTCACCACAGGGAGGAAACACCATATATTTT. Encoded protein: CASSPQGGNTIYF.

This chain connects TRBV5-1 to TRBJ2-5; 8 bases are shared with TRBD2. CDR3 length equals 16 residues. V shed 0 bases, J shed 4 bases, and the junction held 8 bases outside the gene matches. Germline CDR1 and CDR2: SGHRS and YFSETQ. CDR3 bases: TGCGCCAGCAGCTTGGCCTTGGCGGGGGGTCGAGAGACCCAGTACTTC. It codes for CASSLALAGGRETQYF. The whole variable domain, remainder taken from reference TRBV5-1 and TRBJ2-5, is KAGVTQTPRYLIKTRGQQVTLSCSPISGHRSVSWYQQTPGQGLQFLFEYFSETQRNKGNFPGRFSGRQFSNSRSEMNVSTLELGDSALYLCASSLALAGGRETQYFGPGTRLLVL.

With respect to this clone: The junction departs from the called germline gene at one end, perhaps through a read error. This chain uses TRBV6-5 with TRBJ2-7; 8 nucleotides line up with TRBD2. Germline values: CDR1 MNHEY, CDR2 SVGAGI. The CDR3 runs to 14 residues. CDR3 protein: CASTDAGGGYEQCF. In nucleotides, the CDR3 is TGTGCCAGCACCGACGCGGGCGGGGGGTACGAGCAGTGCTTC.

This clone has only one observation. This rearrangement joins TRBV5-1 to TRBJ2-6, with D perhaps assigned TRBD1 or TRBD2 (5 bases each). Germline-derived CDR1 and CDR2 are SGHRS and YFSETQ. The V gene lost 3 bases and the J gene lost 0 bases, with 13 bases spanning the gap. CDR3 size: 17 residues. CDR3 sequence (DNA): TGCGCCAGCAGCTGGTCGGGACGGAACTCTGGGGCCAACGTCCTGACTTTC. Translation gives CASSWSGRNSGANVLTF.

V is TRBV6-5 and J is TRBJ2-2; D gene ambiguous. The germline V gene encodes CDR1 MNHEY and CDR2 SVGAGI. The CDR3 totals 13 residues. The ends were cut back, 6 bases at V and 4 bases at J, with 9 bases in the middle. The CDR3 here is CASRRHPTGELFF. In nucleotides, the CDR3 is TGTGCCAGCAGACGACACCCCACCGGGGAGCTGTTTTTT.

V usage is TRBV7-9 and J usage is TRBJ2-2, with D unclear. This CDR3 spans 15 amino acids. V was trimmed by 3 bases and J by 4 bases, leaving 12 bases between them. Germline assignment: CDR1 SEHNR and CDR2 FQNEAQ (reference sequence). CDR3 sequence reads: CASSFDGWATGELFF. In nucleotides, the CDR3 is TGTGCCAGCAGCTTTGATGGGTGGGCCACCGGGGAGCTGTTTTTT.

This clone has just one count. The chain uses TRBV5-1 and TRBJ2-7; a weak D match, TRBD1 (6 bases). The CDR3 contains 14 residues. In germline, CDR1 is SGHRS, CDR2 YFSETQ. With 2 bases removed from V and 0 bases from J, the gap between germline ends came to 9 bases. The CDR3: CASSLQGTSYEQYF. In DNA form, the CDR3 reads TGCGCCAGCAGCTTACAGGGAACCTCCTACGAGCAGTACTTC.

This clone is a singleton in its sample. The chain employs TRBV27 and TRBJ1-2; 8 bases fit TRBD1. CDR3 length equals 14 residues. The germline V gene has CDR1 MNHEY and CDR2 SMNVEV (reference sequence). V gave up 6 bases and J gave up 4 bases; unmatched junction bases: 7. CDR3: CASRDGTGAYGYTF. The CDR3 DNA sequence: TGTGCCAGCAGAGATGGGACAGGAGCCTATGGCTACACCTTC.

The chain joins TRBV11-1 to TRBJ2-1; D gene ambiguous. This CDR3 spans 13 amino acids. V lost 5 bases, J lost 2 bases, and 7 bases lay in between. In germline, CDR1 is SGHAT, CDR2 FQDESV (reference sequence). CDR3 sequence reads: CASSISTYNEQFF. Written as DNA, the CDR3 is TGTGCCAGCAGCATCAGTACCTACAATGAGCAGTTCTTC.

The chain recombines TRBV9 with TRBJ1-1, with 7 bases that match TRBD1. There are 16 residues in the CDR3. The junction had 5 bases not matched to a gene; V was cut back by 0 bases and J by 0 bases. Germline CDR1 is SGDLS and CDR2 is YYNGEE. The CDR3 protein is CASSVATGAMNTEAFF. The CDR3 DNA reads as TGTGCCAGCAGCGTAGCTACAGGGGCGATGAACACTGAAGCTTTCTTT.

The chain uses TRBV7-9 and TRBJ2-3; D is uncertain. The CDR3 has 12 residues. Trimming cost V 5 bases and J 6 bases, with 9 bases left between them. The germline V gene encodes CDR1 SEHNR and CDR2 FQNEAQ (reference sequence). The CDR3 bases are TGTGCCAGCAGCCCAAATGTCGATACGCAGTATTTT. Its translation: CASSPNVDTQYF.

This rearrangement joins TRBV10-3 to TRBJ2-5; the match to TRBD2 covers 9 bases. Trimming removed 11 bases from V and 1 base from J; junction bases left unmatched: 8. The CDR3 sequence is 14 residues long. Germline lookup yields CDR1 ENHRY and CDR2 SYGVKD. CDR3 DNA sequence: TGTGCCTCGGCGGGTAGCGGGAGCCAAGAGACCCAGTACTTC. It codes for CASAGSGSQETQYF.

This clone was observed a handful of times. The chain joins TRBV30 to TRBJ1-1, with D perhaps TRBD1 (5 bases). The germline V and J ends were trimmed by 3 bases and 7 bases, with 12 bases remaining between them. The CDR3 is made up of 12 amino acids. The germline gives CDR1 GTSNPN, CDR2 SVGIG (reference sequence). The CDR3 DNA reads as TGTGCCTGGAGGGAGGGGCTGGGTGAAGCTTTCTTT. This encodes CAWREGLGEAFF.

The chain employs TRBV19 and TRBJ1-5; D not certain. The CDR3 loop spans 16 amino acids. Trimming pared 7 bases from V and 0 bases from J, leaving 16 bases between. From germline, CDR1 is LNHDA and CDR2 SQIVND (reference sequence). CDR3 nucleotides: TGTGCCAGTAACCCCGGTGGAGCGTATAGCAATCAGCCCCAGCATTTT. It encodes CASNPGGAYSNQPQHF.

V and J are TRBV2 and TRBJ2-3, with 8 bases that match TRBD2. The CDR3 is made up of 17 amino acids. Trimming cost V 3 bases and J 7 bases; bases outside gene matches: 15. The germline V gene has CDR1 SNHLY and CDR2 FYNNEI. The CDR3 DNA reads as TGTGCCAGCAGTGAGGGTAAATACGCGGGGGGATACAATACGCAGTATTTT. Amino acids: CASSEGKYAGGYNTQYF.

V is TRBV30 and J is TRBJ1-6; D might be TRBD1 (6 bases). CDR3 length equals 15 residues. V gave up 2 bases and J gave up 5 bases, with 13 bases separating them. Per germline, CDR1 GTSNPN and CDR2 SVGIG (reference sequence). The CDR3 spells CAWSRLTGNNSPLHF. Here the CDR3 DNA reads TGTGCCTGGAGTCGACTGACAGGCAATAATTCACCCCTCCACTTT.

The chain links TRBV28 to TRBJ2-7, with TRBD1 matching over 10 bases. Trimming took 6 bases from V and 6 from J; bases not matched to a gene: 11. This CDR3 contains 15 residues. From germline, CDR1 is MDHEN and CDR2 SYDVKM. CDR3 residues: CASSRKGQGIGEQYF. The DNA of the CDR3 is TGTGCCAGCAGCCGCAAGGGACAGGGGATCGGCGAGCAGTACTTC.

The V gene is TRBV6-1, the J gene TRBJ2-4; D is uncertain. Germline CDR1 and CDR2: MNHNS and SASEGT. The V and J ends lost 6 bases and 0 bases respectively, with 12 bases between them. This CDR3 contains 15 residues. The CDR3 spells CASRLAELAKNIQYF. CDR3 bases: TGTGCCAGCAGGCTGGCGGAACTAGCCAAAAACATTCAGTACTTC.

The rearrangement links TRBV5-5 to TRBJ1-3; D gene ambiguous. V dropped 4 bases and J dropped 7 bases, with 12 bases sitting between them. This CDR3 has 13 amino acids. CDR1 is SGHKS, CDR2 YYEKEE, per germline (reference sequence). In DNA, the CDR3 is TGTGCCAGCAGCCGTGACCCTGCTAACACCATATATTTT. Its protein product is CASSRDPANTIYF.

V is TRBV5-1 and J is TRBJ1-1, with a tentative D call TRBD1 (6 bases). The germline V gene has CDR1 SGHRS and CDR2 YFSETQ. The CDR3 length is 14 residues. The V gene lost 1 base and the J gene lost 1 base, with 8 bases spanning the gap. CDR3 nucleotides: TGCGCCAGCAGCTTGAGGGGACAGAACACTGAAGCTTTCTTT. This encodes CASSLRGQNTEAFF.

The gene calls are TRBV2 and TRBJ2-3; D is perhaps TRBD1 (6 bases). The ends were cut back, 4 bases at V and 2 bases at J, with 13 bases in the middle. The CDR3 extends over 15 amino acids. Looked up from germline, CDR1 is SNHLY and CDR2 is FYNNEI. CDR3 sequence reads: CASSVDNRATDTQYF. Written as DNA, the CDR3 is TGTGCCAGCAGTGTTGATAACAGGGCCACAGATACGCAGTATTTT.

The chain has TRBV5-1 and TRBJ1-4; 9 positions match TRBD1. Trimming cost V 0 bases and J 7 bases; bases outside gene matches: 4. The CDR3 is 15 residues long. CDR1 is SGHRS and CDR2 is YFSETQ in the germline V gene. For the CDR3, the DNA is TGCGCCAGCAGCTTGGCGGGACAGGGAGGTGAAAAACTGTTTTTT. Translating it yields CASSLAGQGGEKLFF.